This T cell receptor beta chain stems from a study of cytomegalovirus exposure and HLA in healthy donors. As for this clone: The antigen is undetermined.

The PCR had 60 Vbeta and 13 Jbeta primers. TCRdb's table, derived via immunoSEQ multiplex PCR, lists solely in-frame clones and lacks some. Counted here are tens of thousands of clones, under 80% occurring once; the ten biggest clones make up 12% to 15%. Healthy individuals who donated bone marrow served as the donors. Study-wide findings and caveats: Differences between HLA loci emerged in a later analysis of TCR association rates, with DRB1 most and HLA-C fewest. The investigators catalogued 150 to 200 TCR beta chains as cytomegalovirus-associated.

CDR1 and CDR2 (germline): MNHNY, SVGAGI (reference sequence). The CDR3 is 13 amino acids. V shed 6 bases and J shed 6 bases, with 11 bases lying between them. The sequence was collected from a male donor in good health and CMV-seropositive. The chain has TRBV6-6 and TRBJ2-2; D may be TRBD2 (6 bases). What was sequenced was PBMCs. This CDR3 reads CASRPGVPGELFF. CDR3 nucleotides: TGTGCCAGCAGACCGGGAGTACCCGGGGAGCTGTTTTTT.